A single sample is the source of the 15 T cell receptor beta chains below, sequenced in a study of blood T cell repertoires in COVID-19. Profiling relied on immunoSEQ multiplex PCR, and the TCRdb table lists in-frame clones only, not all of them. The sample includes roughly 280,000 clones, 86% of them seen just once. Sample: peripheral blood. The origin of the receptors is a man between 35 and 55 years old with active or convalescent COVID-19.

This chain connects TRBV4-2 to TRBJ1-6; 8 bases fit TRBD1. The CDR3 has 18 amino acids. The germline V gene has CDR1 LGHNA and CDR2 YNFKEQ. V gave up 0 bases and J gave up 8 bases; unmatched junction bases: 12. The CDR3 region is CASSQDWGSRDRYSPLHF. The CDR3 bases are TGTGCCAGCAGCCAAGACTGGGGATCCCGGGACAGGTATTCACCCCTCCACTTT.

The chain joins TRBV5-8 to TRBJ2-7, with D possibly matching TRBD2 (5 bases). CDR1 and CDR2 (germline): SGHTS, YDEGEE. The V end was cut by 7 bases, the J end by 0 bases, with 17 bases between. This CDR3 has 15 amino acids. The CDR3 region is CASPPSGYNSYEQYF. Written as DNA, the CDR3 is TGTGCCAGCCCCCCCAGCGGATATAACTCCTACGAGCAGTACTTC.

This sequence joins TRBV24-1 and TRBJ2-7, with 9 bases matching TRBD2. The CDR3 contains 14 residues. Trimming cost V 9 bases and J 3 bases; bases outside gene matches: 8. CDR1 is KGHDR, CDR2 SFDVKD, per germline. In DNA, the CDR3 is TGTGCCACCGAGGCGGGAGGGCCGAACTACGAGCAGTACTTC. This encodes CATEAGGPNYEQYF.

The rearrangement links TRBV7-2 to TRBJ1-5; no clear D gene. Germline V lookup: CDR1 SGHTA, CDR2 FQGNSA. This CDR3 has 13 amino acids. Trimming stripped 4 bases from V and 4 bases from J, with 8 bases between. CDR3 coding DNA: TGTGCCAGCAGCTCCTCTTTGAATCAGCCCCAGCATTTT. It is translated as CASSSSLNQPQHF.

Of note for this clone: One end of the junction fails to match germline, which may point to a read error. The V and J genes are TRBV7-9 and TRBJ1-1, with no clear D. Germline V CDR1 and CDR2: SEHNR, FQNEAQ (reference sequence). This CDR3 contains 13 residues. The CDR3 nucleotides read TGTGCCGGCAGCTTATGGGAGGGAATTGAAGCTTTCTTT. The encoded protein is CAGSLWEGIEAFF.

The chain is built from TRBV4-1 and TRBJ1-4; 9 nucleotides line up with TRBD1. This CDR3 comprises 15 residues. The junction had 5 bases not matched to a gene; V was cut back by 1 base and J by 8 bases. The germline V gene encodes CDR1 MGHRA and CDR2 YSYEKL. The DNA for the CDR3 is TGCGCCAGCAGCCAAGTGGGACAGGGCTTCGAAAAACTGTTTTTT. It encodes CASSQVGQGFEKLFF.

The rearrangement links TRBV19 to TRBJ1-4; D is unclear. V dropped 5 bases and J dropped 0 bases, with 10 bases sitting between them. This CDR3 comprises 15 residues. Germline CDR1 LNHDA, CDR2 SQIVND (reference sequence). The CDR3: CASSLFGTTNEKLFF. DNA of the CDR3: TGTGCCAGTAGTCTCTTCGGTACAACTAATGAAAAACTGTTTTTT.

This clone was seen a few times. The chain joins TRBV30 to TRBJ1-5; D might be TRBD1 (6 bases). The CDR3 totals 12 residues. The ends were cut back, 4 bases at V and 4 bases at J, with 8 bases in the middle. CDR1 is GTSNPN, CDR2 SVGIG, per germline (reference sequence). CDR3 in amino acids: CAWTTGNQPQHF. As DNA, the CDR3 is TGTGCCTGGACTACAGGGAATCAGCCCCAGCATTTT. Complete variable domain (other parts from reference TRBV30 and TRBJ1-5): SQTIHQWPATLVQPVGSPLSLECTVEGTSNPNLYWYRQAAGRGLQLLFYSVGIGQISSEVPQNLSASRPQDRQFILSSKKLLLSDSGFYLCAWTTGNQPQHFGDGTRLSIL.

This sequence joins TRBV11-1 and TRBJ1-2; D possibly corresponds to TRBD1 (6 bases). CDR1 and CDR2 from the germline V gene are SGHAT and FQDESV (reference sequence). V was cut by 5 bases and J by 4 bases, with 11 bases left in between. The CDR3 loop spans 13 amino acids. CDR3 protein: CASSTQGGYGYTF. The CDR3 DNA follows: TGTGCCAGCAGCACACAGGGTGGCTATGGCTACACCTTC.

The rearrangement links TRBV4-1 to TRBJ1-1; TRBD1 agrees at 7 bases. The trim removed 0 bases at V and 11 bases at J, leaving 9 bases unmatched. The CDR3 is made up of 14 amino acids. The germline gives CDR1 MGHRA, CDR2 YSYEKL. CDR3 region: CASSQDPMTGLAFF. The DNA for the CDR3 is TGCGCCAGCAGCCAAGATCCGATGACAGGGTTGGCTTTCTTT.

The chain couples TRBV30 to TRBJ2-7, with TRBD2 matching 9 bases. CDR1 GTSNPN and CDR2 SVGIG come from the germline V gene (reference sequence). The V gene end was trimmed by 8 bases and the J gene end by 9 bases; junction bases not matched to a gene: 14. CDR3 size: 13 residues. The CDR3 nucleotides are TGTGCCGGGTTTAGCGGGGGACCGAACCCGCAGTACTTC. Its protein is CAGFSGGPNPQYF.

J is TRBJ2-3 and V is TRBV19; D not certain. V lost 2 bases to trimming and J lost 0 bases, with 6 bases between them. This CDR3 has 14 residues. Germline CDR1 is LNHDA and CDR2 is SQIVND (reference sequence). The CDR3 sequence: CASSIKTSTDTQYF. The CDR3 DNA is TGTGCCAGTAGTATAAAGACTAGCACAGATACGCAGTATTTT.

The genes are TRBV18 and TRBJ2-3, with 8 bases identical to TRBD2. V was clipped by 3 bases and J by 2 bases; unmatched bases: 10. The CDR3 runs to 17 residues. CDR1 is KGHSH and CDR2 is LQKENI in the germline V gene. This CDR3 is CASSPISLAGNTDTQYF. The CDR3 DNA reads TGTGCCAGCTCACCCATCAGTTTAGCGGGAAACACAGATACGCAGTATTTT.

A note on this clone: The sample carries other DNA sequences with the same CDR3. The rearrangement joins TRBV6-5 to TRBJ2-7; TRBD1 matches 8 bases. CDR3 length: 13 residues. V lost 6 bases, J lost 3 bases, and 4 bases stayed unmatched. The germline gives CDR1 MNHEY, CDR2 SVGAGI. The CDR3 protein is CASSPGTGYEQYF. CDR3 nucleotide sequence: TGTGCCAGCAGCCCCGGGACAGGCTACGAGCAGTACTTC.

CDR3 nucleotide sequence: TGTGCCAGCAGCTTAGCCAGGGGGTACGAGCAGTACTTC. Its translation: CASSLARGYEQYF. This sequence joins TRBV11-2 and TRBJ2-7; 7 bases are a match to TRBD1. Germline CDR1 is SGHAT and CDR2 is FQNNGV. The CDR3 extends over 13 amino acids. The V segment lost 1 base and the J segment 4 bases; nucleotides outside the gene matches: 1.